The 20 T cell receptor beta chains below all came from one sample that was sequenced in a study of glioma-infiltrating T cells. TCR alpha and beta CDR3 regions were amplified from RNA using iRepertoire nested multiplex PCR. TCRdb re-called the multiplex PCR reads with MiXCR, one entry per CDR3 protein. The table lists approximately 190,000 distinct CDR3 sequences, around 32% of them singletons. The sequenced sample consisted of glioma tissue, nonneoplastic brain tissue, or PBMCs (not recorded which). These TCRs come from a human donor with low-grade glioma or glioblastoma, undergoing nonglioma brain surgery, or in good health (not recorded which).

This clonotype came up many times. This sequence joins TRBV27 and TRBJ1-5, with 7 bases identical to TRBD1. The germline gives CDR1 MNHEY, CDR2 SMNVEV (reference sequence). There are 13 residues in the CDR3. Trimming at V came to 5 bases and at J to 7 bases, leaving 5 bases not matched to a gene. The CDR3 here is CASSAQTGQPQHF. CDR3 DNA: TGTGCCAGCAGTGCCCAGACAGGGCAGCCCCAGCATTTT.

This clonotype has just one count. This may stem from a read error, because a much larger clone lies one nucleotide away. The chain joins TRBV29-1 to TRBJ1-4; perhaps TRBD1 as D (5 bases). The germline V and J ends were trimmed by 7 bases and 4 bases, with 13 bases remaining between them. Germline V gives CDR1 SQVTM, CDR2 ANQGSEA. This CDR3 has 13 amino acids. The CDR3 region has the DNA TGCAGCGCCTGGGACCTGAATAATGAAAAACTGTTTTTT. It specifies CSAWDLNNEKLFF.

The table lists this clonotype with many counts. This chain connects TRBV14 to TRBJ2-7; D is perhaps TRBD2 (5 bases). The ends were cut back, 7 bases at V and 5 bases at J, with 15 bases in the middle. This CDR3 contains 13 residues. The germline V gene has CDR1 SGHDN and CDR2 FVKESK. The CDR3 sequence is CASNPAGSDEQYF. The CDR3 DNA sequence: TGTGCCAGCAACCCGGCAGGTAGCGACGAGCAGTACTTC.

The chain has TRBV6-5 and TRBJ1-5, with a possible D match to TRBD1 (5 bases). V lost 5 bases and J 1 base, leaving 12 bases between the germline ends. The CDR3 has 15 residues. Germline V gives CDR1 MNHEY, CDR2 SVGAGI. Here the CDR3 DNA reads TGTGCCAGCAGTCCCAGGACACACAGCAATCAGCCCCAGCATTTT. Protein: CASSPRTHSNQPQHF.

This clonotype came up once. A single base separates this from a much larger clone, so it may be a read error. This chain joins TRBV7-7 and TRBJ2-1, with D tentatively TRBD2 (6 bases). Germline V lookup: CDR1 SSHAT, CDR2 FNYEAQ (reference sequence). The CDR3 extends over 15 amino acids. This CDR3 reads CASSKTSGPSNDQFF. CDR3 nucleotides: TGTGCTAGCAGCAAGACTAGTGGCCCTTCCAATGATCAGTTCTTC.

V usage is TRBV12-3 or TRBV12-4 and J usage is TRBJ2-7; either TRBD1 or TRBD2 may fit D (5 bases each). V was trimmed by 5 bases and J by 2 bases, leaving 16 bases between them. The CDR3 has 15 amino acids. CDR3 DNA sequence: TGTGCCAGCAGTCCGCCGGGACCGCCGACCTACGAGCAGTACTTC. Translated: CASSPPGPPTYEQYF.

The V and J genes are TRBV11-2 and TRBJ1-3; perhaps TRBD1 as D (5 bases). Deletions cut 5 bases from V and 4 bases from J, with 15 bases between. Per germline, CDR1 SGHAT and CDR2 FQNNGV. The CDR3 runs to 15 residues. CDR3 DNA: TGTGCCAGCAGCCCCCGTGGGACGGCGGGAAACACCATATATTTT. Its protein is CASSPRGTAGNTIYF. Supplemented by reference TRBV11-2 and TRBJ1-3, the full variable domain reads EAGVAQSPRYKIIEKRQSVAFWCNPISGHATLYWYQQILGQGPKLLIQFQNNGVVDDSQLPKDRFSAERLKGVDSTLKIQPAKLEDSAVYLCASSPRGTAGNTIYFGEGSWLTVV.

The chain employs TRBV20-1 and TRBJ2-4; TRBD2 matches 9 bases. Germline-derived CDR1 and CDR2 are DFQATT and SNEGSKA (reference sequence). V lost 4 bases to trimming and J lost 1 base; unmatched junction nucleotides: 5. The CDR3 extends over 15 amino acids. The CDR3 bases are TGCAGTGCTATCCCAAGCGGGAGGGCCAAAAACATTCAGTACTTC. Translated, it gives CSAIPSGRAKNIQYF.

This clonotype occurred many times. The chain is built from TRBV5-4 and TRBJ2-3; possible D gene TRBD2, 5 bases. Germline CDR1 is SGHNT and CDR2 is YYREEE (reference sequence). The length of the CDR3 is 14 residues. Trimming cost V 2 bases and J 2 bases, with 9 bases left between them. The CDR3 DNA sequence: TGTGCCAGCAGCTTCAGCGGTTACACAGATACGCAGTATTTT. Encoded protein: CASSFSGYTDTQYF. Complete variable domain (other parts from reference TRBV5-4 and TRBJ2-3): ETGVTQSPTHLIKTRGQQVTLRCSSQSGHNTVSWYQQALGQGPQFIFQYYREEENGRGNFPPRFSGLQFPNYSSELNVNALELDDSALYLCASSFSGYTDTQYFGPGTRLTVL.

This clonotype was counted ten times or more. The chain joins TRBV6-1 to TRBJ1-1; D may be TRBD1 (5 bases). Germline V lookup: CDR1 MNHNS, CDR2 SASEGT. The CDR3 is 17 residues long. V gave up 11 bases and J gave up 0 bases, with 25 bases separating them. CDR3 nucleotide sequence: TGTGCCGGCGCCGGACAACCTCCCGCTCGGGTGAACACTGAAGCTTTCTTT. Residues: CAGAGQPPARVNTEAFF.

This clonotype was seen only a few times. The chain has TRBV2 and TRBJ2-4; D is perhaps TRBD1 or TRBD2 (5 bases each). V was pared by 6 bases and J by 5 bases, with 11 bases between. This CDR3 spans 13 amino acids. The V gene's germline CDR1 is SNHLY and CDR2 FYNNEI. CDR3 protein: CASSPGTQNIQYF. As DNA, the CDR3 is TGTGCCAGCAGCCCCGGGACGCAAAACATTCAGTACTTC.

This clonotype was observed many times. The chain couples TRBV7-2 to TRBJ2-4, with D unclear. Looked up from germline, CDR1 is SGHTA and CDR2 is FQGNSA. The V gene lost 5 bases and the J gene lost 0 bases, with 5 bases spanning the gap. This CDR3 region has 13 residues. CDR3 in DNA: TGTGCCAGCAGCCTTCGAGCCAAAAACATTCAGTACTTC. Amino acids: CASSLRAKNIQYF.

This clonotype was counted many times. The CDR3 DNA is TGCAGTGCTCGACAGGGGCCGCAAAGGTATCGCTCCTACGAGCAGTACTTC. Protein product: CSARQGPQRYRSYEQYF. The chain couples TRBV20-1 to TRBJ2-7, with TRBD1 matching 8 bases. This CDR3 is 17 amino acids long. Trimming at V came to 5 bases and at J to 0 bases, leaving 15 bases not matched to a gene. Germline V lookup: CDR1 DFQATT, CDR2 SNEGSKA (reference sequence).

This clonotype was seen repeatedly, ten times or more. This chain uses TRBV6-1 with TRBJ2-1; 7 positions match TRBD1. The CDR3 loop spans 14 amino acids. The ends lost 5 bases at V and 9 bases at J; junction bases unmatched: 10. Germline CDR1 and CDR2: MNHNS and SASEGT. The CDR3 loop is CASSRQGGVAEQFF. For the CDR3, the DNA is TGTGCCAGCAGTAGACAGGGTGGAGTGGCTGAGCAGTTCTTC.

In its sample, this clonotype was seen many times. The gene calls are TRBV2 and TRBJ1-1; no clear D gene. V was shortened by 7 bases and J by 4 bases, with 13 bases between the two germline ends. This CDR3 spans 13 amino acids. Germline CDR1 is SNHLY and CDR2 is FYNNEI. CDR3 in DNA: TGTGCCAGCACCATGGACGGGATCACTGAAGCTTTCTTT. It translates to CASTMDGITEAFF.

This clonotype was detected a few times. The CDR3 bases are TGTGCCAGTAGTGCAAGGACAGGGGGCGGGTACGAGCAGTACTTC. Amino acids: CASSARTGGGYEQYF. This chain connects TRBV19 to TRBJ2-7, with TRBD1 matching 11 bases. Germline values: CDR1 LNHDA, CDR2 SQIVND (reference sequence). Trimming cost V 5 bases and J 4 bases; bases outside gene matches: 7. The length of the CDR3 is 15 residues.

For this clonotype: A much larger clone is a single base away; this may be a read error. V gene TRBV18 combines with J gene TRBJ1-1; 7 bases line up with TRBD1. V shed 4 bases and J 7 bases; nucleotides not matched to a gene: 9. Germline loops: CDR1 KGHSH, CDR2 LQKENI. The CDR3 is made up of 14 amino acids. The CDR3: CASSRWDRPGEAFF. The CDR3 DNA is TGTGCCAGCTCACGCTGGGACAGACCTGGTGAAGCTTTCTTT.

This clonotype was seen repeatedly, ten times or more. One end of the junction does not line up with germline, which may come from a read error. This chain connects TRBV20-1 to TRBJ2-7; D may be TRBD2 (5 bases). The length of the CDR3 is 13 residues. From germline, CDR1 is DFQATT and CDR2 SNEGSKA (reference sequence). CDR3 region: CSARVGGAYEQYF. CDR3 bases: TGCAGTGCCAGAGTAGGAGGCGCGTACGAGCAGTACTTC.

The genes are TRBV7-3 and TRBJ2-1; TRBD2 agrees at 9 bases. This CDR3 has 16 residues. CDR1 and CDR2 (germline): SGHTA, FQGTGA. J was trimmed by 9 bases and V by 8 bases; bases with no gene match: 17. CDR3 sequence: CASASKGASGIGEQFF. CDR3 bases: TGTGCCAGCGCGTCAAAGGGGGCTAGCGGGATCGGTGAGCAGTTCTTC. Full variable domain (missing parts from reference TRBV7-3 and TRBJ2-1): GAGVSQTPSNKVTEKGKYVELRCDPISGHTALYWYRQSLGQGPEFLIYFQGTGAADDSGLPNDRFFAVRPEGSVSTLKIQRTERGDSAVYLCASASKGASGIGEQFFGPGTRLTVL.

This clonotype was observed at least ten times. The chain employs TRBV20-1 and TRBJ2-3; 13 nucleotides align to TRBD2. The CDR3 has 15 amino acids. The V gene end was trimmed by 6 bases and the J gene end by 2 bases; junction bases not matched to a gene: 5. CDR1 and CDR2 (germline): DFQATT, SNEGSKA (reference sequence). The CDR3 nucleotides read TGCAGTGCCAGGGGACTAGCGGGGCACACAGATACGCAGTATTTT. This translates into CSARGLAGHTDTQYF.